A single T cell receptor beta chain is shown here with its context. Its antigen is still unknown. Subsets obtained from CD4+ cells comprised CD45RA+ naive and CD45RA-negative memory cells. An approximately 180 ng quantity of DNA, 30,000 to 35,000 T cell genomes, went into the sorted-subset replicate PCRs. This table comes from immunoSEQ multiplex PCR, and its TCRdb copy is limited to in-frame clones, with some not included. In the table there are 1 million to 1.3 million clones, around three quarters of which are singletons. The data are from a study of shared clonotypes between healthy human individuals. Regarding the study as a whole: Against clonotypes common to all four donors, non-shared ones had lower generation probabilities.

The V end lost 5 bases, the J end lost 6 bases, and 19 bases lay between the germline ends. Germline loops: CDR1 SQVTM, CDR2 ANQGSEA. This CDR3 spans 14 amino acids. The chain has TRBV29-1 and TRBJ1-1; D uncertain. This receptor was obtained from a man aged 18 to 30 in good health. Some clones in this sample may be carry-over from other donors' samples. The sample was memory CD4+ T cells from PBMCs. Specified subset: CD45RA-negative fraction. CDR3 protein: CSVRNRATAAEAFF. The CDR3 region has the DNA TGCAGCGTTCGAAACCGGGCCACAGCGGCTGAAGCTTTCTTT.